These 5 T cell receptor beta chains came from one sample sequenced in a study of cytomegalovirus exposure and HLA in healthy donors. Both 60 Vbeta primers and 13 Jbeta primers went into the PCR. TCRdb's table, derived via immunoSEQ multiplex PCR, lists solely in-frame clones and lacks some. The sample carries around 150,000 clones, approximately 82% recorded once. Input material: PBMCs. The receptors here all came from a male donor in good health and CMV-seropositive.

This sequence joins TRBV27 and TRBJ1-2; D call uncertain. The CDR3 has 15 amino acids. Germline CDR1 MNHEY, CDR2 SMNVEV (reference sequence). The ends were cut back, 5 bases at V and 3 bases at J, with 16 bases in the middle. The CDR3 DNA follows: TGTGCCAGCAGTCTCTCCGGGGTGGAGGACTATGGCTACACCTTC. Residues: CASSLSGVEDYGYTF.

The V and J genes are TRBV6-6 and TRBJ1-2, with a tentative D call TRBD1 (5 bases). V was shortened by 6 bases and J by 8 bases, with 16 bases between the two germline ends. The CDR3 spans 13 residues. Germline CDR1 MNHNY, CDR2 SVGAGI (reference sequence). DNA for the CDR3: TGTGCCAGCAGCCCCGGGACGGAGGGGGGCTACACCTTC. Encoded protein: CASSPGTEGGYTF.

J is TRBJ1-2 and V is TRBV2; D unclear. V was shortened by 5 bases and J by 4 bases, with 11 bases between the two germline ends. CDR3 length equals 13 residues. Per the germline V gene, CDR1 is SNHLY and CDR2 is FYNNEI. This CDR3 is CASSSGPGYGYTF. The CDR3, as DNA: TGTGCCAGCAGTTCGGGTCCTGGCTATGGCTACACCTTC.

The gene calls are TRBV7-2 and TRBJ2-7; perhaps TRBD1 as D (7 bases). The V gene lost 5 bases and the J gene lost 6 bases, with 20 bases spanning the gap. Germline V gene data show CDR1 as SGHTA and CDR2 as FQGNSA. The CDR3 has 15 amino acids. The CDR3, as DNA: TGTGCCAGCAGCCACCGGACAGGAGGGCCGTCCGAGCAGTACTTC. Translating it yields CASSHRTGGPSEQYF.

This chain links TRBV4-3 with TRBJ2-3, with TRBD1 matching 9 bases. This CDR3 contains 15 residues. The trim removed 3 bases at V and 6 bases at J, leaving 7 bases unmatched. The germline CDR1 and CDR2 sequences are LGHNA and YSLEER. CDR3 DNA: TGCGCCAGCAGCCAGGGACAGGGTCGCGGCGATACGCAGTATTTT. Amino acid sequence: CASSQGQGRGDTQYF.